Reported below is one TCR beta chain. The antigen remains unidentified. Sequencing used immunoSEQ multiplex PCR; TCRdb keeps in-frame clones, though not all of them. The table shows over 1.5 million clones, with under 99% occurring only once. This specimen belongs to a study of shared clonotypes between healthy human individuals. Study-level findings and limits: Relative to clonotypes present in all four donors, those not shared had lower generation probabilities. About 5% of naive CD4 clonotypes were shared across a few donors.

V gave up 3 bases and J gave up 6 bases; unmatched junction bases: 1. CDR1 and CDR2 from the germline V gene are SGHDT and YYEEEE. This CDR3 has 14 residues. Every donor, a Caucasian adult, lived in Nashville, Tennessee. This receptor was identified in a man aged 25 to 45 in good health. The chain recombines TRBV5-6 with TRBJ2-7; 15 bases align to TRBD2. Sample: naive CD4+ T cells sorted from blood. Indicated subset: CD45RA+ positively selected. For the CDR3, the DNA is TGTGCCAGCAGCTCGGGACTAGCGGGAGGCGAGCAGTACTTC. Its translation: CASSSGLAGGEQYF. The whole variable domain, filled in from reference TRBV5-6 and TRBJ2-7, reads DAGVTQSPTHLIKTRGQQVTLRCSPKSGHDTVSWYQQALGQGPQFIFQYYEEEERQRGNFPDRFSGHQFPNYSSELNVNALLLGDSALYLCASSSGLAGGEQYFGPGTRLTVT.